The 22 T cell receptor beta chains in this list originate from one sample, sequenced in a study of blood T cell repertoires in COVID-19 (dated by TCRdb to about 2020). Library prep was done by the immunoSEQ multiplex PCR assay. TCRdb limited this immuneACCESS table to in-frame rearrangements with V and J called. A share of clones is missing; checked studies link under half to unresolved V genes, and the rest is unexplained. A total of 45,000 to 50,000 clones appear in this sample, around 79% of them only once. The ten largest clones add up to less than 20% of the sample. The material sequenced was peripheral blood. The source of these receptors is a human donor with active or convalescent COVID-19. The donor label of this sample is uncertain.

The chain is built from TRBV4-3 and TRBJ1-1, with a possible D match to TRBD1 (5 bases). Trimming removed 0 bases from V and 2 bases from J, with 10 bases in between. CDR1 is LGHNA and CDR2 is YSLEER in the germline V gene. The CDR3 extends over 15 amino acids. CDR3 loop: CASSQEVDRNTEAFF. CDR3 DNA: TGCGCCAGCAGCCAAGAGGTTGACAGAAACACTGAAGCTTTCTTT.

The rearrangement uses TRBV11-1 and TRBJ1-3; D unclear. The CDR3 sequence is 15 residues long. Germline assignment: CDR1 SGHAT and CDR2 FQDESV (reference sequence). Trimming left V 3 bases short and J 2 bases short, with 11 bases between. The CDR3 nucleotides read TGTGCCAGCAGCTTGTCCCTCGGAGCTGGAAACACCATATATTTT. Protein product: CASSLSLGAGNTIYF.

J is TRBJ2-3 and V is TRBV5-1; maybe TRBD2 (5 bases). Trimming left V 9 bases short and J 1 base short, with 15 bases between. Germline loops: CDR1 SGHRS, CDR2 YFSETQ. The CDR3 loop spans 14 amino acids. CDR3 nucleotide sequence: TGCGCCACGGGGTCCGGGCAGCGCACAGATACGCAGTATTTT. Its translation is CATGSGQRTDTQYF.

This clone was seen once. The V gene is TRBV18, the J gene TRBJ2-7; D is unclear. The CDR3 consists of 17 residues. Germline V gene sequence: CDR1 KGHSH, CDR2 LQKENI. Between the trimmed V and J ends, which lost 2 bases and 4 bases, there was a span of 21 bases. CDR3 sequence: CASSPIPVNNPPYEQYF. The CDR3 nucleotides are TGTGCCAGCTCACCAATTCCCGTCAACAACCCGCCTTACGAGCAGTACTTC.

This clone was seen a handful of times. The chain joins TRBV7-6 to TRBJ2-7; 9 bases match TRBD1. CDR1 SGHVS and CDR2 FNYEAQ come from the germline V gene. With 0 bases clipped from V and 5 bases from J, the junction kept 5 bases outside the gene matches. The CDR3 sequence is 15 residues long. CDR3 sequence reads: CASSLADRGTNEQYF. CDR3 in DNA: TGTGCCAGCAGCTTAGCGGACAGGGGAACAAACGAGCAGTACTTC. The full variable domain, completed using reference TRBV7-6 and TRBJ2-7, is GAGVSQSPRYKVTKRGQDVALRCDPISGHVSLYWYRQALGQGPEFLTYFNYEAQQDKSGLPNDRFSAERPEGSISTLTIQRTEQRDSAMYRCASSLADRGTNEQYFGPGTRLTVT.

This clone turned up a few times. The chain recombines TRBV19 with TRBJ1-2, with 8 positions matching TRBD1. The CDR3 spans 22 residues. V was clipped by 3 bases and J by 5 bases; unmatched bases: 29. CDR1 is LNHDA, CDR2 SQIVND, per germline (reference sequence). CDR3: CASSMGNRDRHPSGRLRYGYTF. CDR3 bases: TGTGCCAGTAGTATGGGGAACCGGGACAGGCACCCCTCGGGCCGGTTACGGTATGGCTACACCTTC.

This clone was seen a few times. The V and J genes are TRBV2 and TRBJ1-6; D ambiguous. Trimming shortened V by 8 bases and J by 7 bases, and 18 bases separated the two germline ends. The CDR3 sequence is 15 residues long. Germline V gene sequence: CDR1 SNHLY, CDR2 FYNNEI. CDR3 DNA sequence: TGTGCCAGCGGAGGAGGCCAGGTTTGGAATTCACCCCTCCACTTT. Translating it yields CASGGGQVWNSPLHF.

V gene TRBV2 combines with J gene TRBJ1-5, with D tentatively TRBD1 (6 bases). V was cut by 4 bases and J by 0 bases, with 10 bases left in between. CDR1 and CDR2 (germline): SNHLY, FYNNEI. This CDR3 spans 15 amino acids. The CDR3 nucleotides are TGTGCCAGCAGTGGCGGGGGCTATAGCAATCAGCCCCAGCATTTT. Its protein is CASSGGGYSNQPQHF. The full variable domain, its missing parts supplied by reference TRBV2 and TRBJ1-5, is EPEVTQTPSHQVTQMGQEVILRCVPISNHLYFYWYRQILGQKVEFLVSFYNNEISEKSEIFDDQFSVERPDGSNFTLKIRSTKLEDSAMYFCASSGGGYSNQPQHFGDGTRLSIL.

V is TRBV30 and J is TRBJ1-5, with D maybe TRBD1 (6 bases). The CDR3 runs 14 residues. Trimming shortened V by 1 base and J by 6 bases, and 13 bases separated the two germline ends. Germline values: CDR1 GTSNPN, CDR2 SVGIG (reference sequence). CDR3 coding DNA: TGTGCCTGGAGTGAGTCGGGGGGCAGTCAGCCCCAGCATTTT. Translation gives CAWSESGGSQPQHF.

The CDR3 coding sequence is TGTGCCACCCGATTTAACGACAGACCGGGCTACACCTTC. Its protein is CATRFNDRPGYTF. The rearrangement joins TRBV6-5 to TRBJ1-2; weak D call: TRBD1 (5 bases). Trimming left V 10 bases short and J 8 bases short, with 20 bases between. Per germline, CDR1 MNHEY and CDR2 SVGAGI. CDR3 length: 13 amino acids.

The CDR3 is CASSLRKESNEQFF. In DNA form, the CDR3 reads TGTGCCAGCAGCTTAAGGAAGGAGTCCAATGAGCAGTTCTTC. The chain carries TRBV7-3 and TRBJ2-1; D is ambiguous. V lost 1 base to trimming and J lost 6 bases, with 10 bases between them. The CDR3 length is 14 residues. Germline V CDR1 and CDR2: SGHTA, FQGTGA.

The DNA of the CDR3 is TGCGCCAGCAGCCAAGCCCGGGGGTCTAACTATGGCTACACCTTC. Translated, it gives CASSQARGSNYGYTF. The J gene is TRBJ1-2, the V gene TRBV4-3; possibly TRBD1 for D (5 bases). Between the trimmed V and J ends, which lost 1 base and 0 bases, there was a span of 9 bases. The CDR3 has 15 residues. Per the germline V gene, CDR1 is LGHNA and CDR2 is YSLEER.

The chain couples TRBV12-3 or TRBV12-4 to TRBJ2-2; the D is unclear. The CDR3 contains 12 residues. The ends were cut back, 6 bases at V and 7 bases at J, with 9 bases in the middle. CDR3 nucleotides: TGTGCCAGCAGCAAAGGAGTCGGGGAGCTGTTTTTT. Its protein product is CASSKGVGELFF.

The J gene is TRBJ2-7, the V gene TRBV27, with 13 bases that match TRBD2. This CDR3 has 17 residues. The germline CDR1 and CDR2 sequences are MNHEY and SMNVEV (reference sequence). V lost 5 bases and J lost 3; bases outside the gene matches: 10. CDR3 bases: TGTGCCAGCAGTCGGCAGCCGGGACTAGCGGGAATCTACGAGCAGTACTTC. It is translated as CASSRQPGLAGIYEQYF.

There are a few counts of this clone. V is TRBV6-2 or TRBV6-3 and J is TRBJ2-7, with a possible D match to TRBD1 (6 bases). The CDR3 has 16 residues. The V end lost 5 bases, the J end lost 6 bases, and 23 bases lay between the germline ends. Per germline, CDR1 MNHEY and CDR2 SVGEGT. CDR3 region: CASSRGQPLPTGEQYF. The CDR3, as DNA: TGTGCCAGCAGTAGAGGACAGCCCCTTCCTACGGGCGAGCAGTACTTC.

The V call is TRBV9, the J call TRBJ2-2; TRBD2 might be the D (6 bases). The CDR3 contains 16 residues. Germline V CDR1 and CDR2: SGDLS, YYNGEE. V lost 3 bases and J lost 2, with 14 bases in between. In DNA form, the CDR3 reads TGTGCCAGCAGCGGGGCGGGACTCTTAAACACCGGGGAGCTGTTTTTT. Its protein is CASSGAGLLNTGELFF. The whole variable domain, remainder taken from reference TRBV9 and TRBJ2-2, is DSGVTQTPKHLITATGQRVTLRCSPRSGDLSVYWYQQSLDQGLQFLIQYYNGEERAKGNILERFSAQQFPDLHSELNLSSLELGDSALYFCASSGAGLLNTGELFFGEGSRLTVL.

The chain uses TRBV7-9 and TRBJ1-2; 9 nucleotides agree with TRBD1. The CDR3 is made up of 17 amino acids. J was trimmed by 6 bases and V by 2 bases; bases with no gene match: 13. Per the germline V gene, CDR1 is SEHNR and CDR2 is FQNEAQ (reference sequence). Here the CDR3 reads CASSLNTVGQGRNGYTF. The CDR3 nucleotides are TGTGCCAGCAGCTTAAACACCGTGGGACAGGGAAGAAATGGCTACACCTTC.

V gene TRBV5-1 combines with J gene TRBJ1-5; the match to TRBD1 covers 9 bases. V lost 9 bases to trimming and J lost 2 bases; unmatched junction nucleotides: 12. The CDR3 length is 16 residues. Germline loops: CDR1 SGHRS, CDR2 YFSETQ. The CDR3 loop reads CATGQGVALGNQPQHF. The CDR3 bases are TGCGCCACGGGACAGGGTGTAGCGCTGGGCAATCAGCCCCAGCATTTT.

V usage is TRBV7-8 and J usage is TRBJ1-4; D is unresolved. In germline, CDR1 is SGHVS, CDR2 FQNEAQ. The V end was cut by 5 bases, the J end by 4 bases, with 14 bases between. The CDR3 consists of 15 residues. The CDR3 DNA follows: TGTGCCAGCAGCGCCTCGGGAGGCGGTAATGAAAAACTGTTTTTT. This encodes CASSASGGGNEKLFF.

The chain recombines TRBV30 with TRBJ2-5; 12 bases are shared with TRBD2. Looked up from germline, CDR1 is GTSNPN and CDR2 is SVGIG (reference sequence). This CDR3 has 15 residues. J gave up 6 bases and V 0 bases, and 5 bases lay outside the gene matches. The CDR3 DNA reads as TGTGCCTGGAGTGTGCTAGCGGGAGGGCCGAAGACCCAGTACTTC. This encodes CAWSVLAGGPKTQYF.

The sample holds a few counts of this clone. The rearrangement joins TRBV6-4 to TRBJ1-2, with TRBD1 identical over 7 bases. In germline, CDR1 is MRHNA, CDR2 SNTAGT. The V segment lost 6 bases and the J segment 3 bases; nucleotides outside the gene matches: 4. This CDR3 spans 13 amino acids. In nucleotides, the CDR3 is TGTGCCAGCAGGCAAGACAGGGACTATGGCTACACCTTC. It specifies CASRQDRDYGYTF.

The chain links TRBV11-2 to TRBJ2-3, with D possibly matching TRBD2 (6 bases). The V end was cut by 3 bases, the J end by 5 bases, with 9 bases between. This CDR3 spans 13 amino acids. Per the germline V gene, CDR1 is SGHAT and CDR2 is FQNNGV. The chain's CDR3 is CASSFAGLDTQYF. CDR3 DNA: TGTGCCAGCAGCTTTGCGGGACTAGATACGCAGTATTTT.